These T cell receptor beta chains were read from a single sample in a study of blood T cell repertoires in COVID-19. Profiling relied on immunoSEQ multiplex PCR, and the TCRdb table lists in-frame clones only, not all of them. Of about 97,000 clones in the sample, approximately 90% were seen once. The material sequenced was peripheral blood. These receptors came from a human donor in a cohort sampled during active COVID-19. The CDR3 runs from the conserved cysteine through the conserved F or W. The D gene is left open where the match is weak. Size is stated for part of the rows, as once, few or many counts, or as a class when the clone is expanded.

abundance,v_gene,d_gene,j_gene,CDR3aa,CDR3nt
.,TRBV3-1/TRBV3-2,.,TRBJ1-5,CASSQGYQPQHF,TGTGCCAGCAGCCAGGGCTATCAGCCCCAGCATTTT
.,TRBV20-1,.,TRBJ1-1,CSAQGTTFF,TGCAGTGCCCAGGGTACAACTTTCTTT
.,TRBV6-2/TRBV6-3,TRBD2,TRBJ2-7,CASSQGLARGSEQYF,TGTGCCAGCAGTCAAGGACTAGCGAGGGGCTCCGAGCAGTACTTC
.,TRBV9,.,TRBJ1-1,CASSVGQGEAMNTEAFF,TGTGCCAGCAGCGTAGGGCAGGGCGAAGCCATGAACACTGAAGCTTTCTTT
.,TRBV19,TRBD1,TRBJ1-1,CASTPYRGNTEAFF,TGTGCCAGTACACCTTACAGGGGGAACACTGAAGCTTTCTTT
.,TRBV9,.,TRBJ1-2,CASSVGGNRPYGYTF,TGTGCCAGCAGCGTGGGCGGGAACCGACCCTATGGCTACACCTTC
.,TRBV7-9,.,TRBJ1-3,CASSLTRGTGNTIYF,TGTGCCAGCAGCTTAACTCGAGGAACTGGAAACACCATATATTTT
.,TRBV7-2,TRBD2,TRBJ2-5,CASSLGSASGVQETQYF,TGTGCCAGCAGCTTAGGGTCGGCTAGCGGGGTACAAGAGACCCAGTACTTC
once,TRBV5-4,TRBD2,TRBJ2-7,CASSLAGGYYEQYF,TGTGCCAGCAGCTTGGCGGGGGGATACTACGAGCAGTACTTC
once,TRBV6-6,.,TRBJ2-7,CATWQPESYEQYF,TGTGCCACCTGGCAACCAGAATCCTACGAGCAGTACTTC
.,TRBV6-5,TRBD2,TRBJ2-1,CASSYSSGGSNEQFF,TGTGCCAGCAGTTACTCTAGCGGGGGTTCCAATGAGCAGTTCTTC
.,TRBV5-6,.,TRBJ1-1,CASSLEEGDTEAFF,TGTGCCAGCAGCTTGGAGGAGGGTGACACTGAAGCTTTCTTT
.,TRBV9,.,TRBJ2-7,CASSGRGTAYEQYF,TGTGCCAGCAGCGGCAGGGGTACTGCGTACGAGCAGTACTTC
once,TRBV9,.,TRBJ2-7,CASSLDYSYEQYF,TGTGCCAGCAGCCTGGACTACTCCTACGAGCAGTACTTC
.,TRBV27,TRBD2,TRBJ2-7,CANEREASTIVYEQYF,TGTGCCAACGAACGGGAGGCCTCAACCATAGTTTACGAGCAGTACTTC
.,TRBV29-1,TRBD2,TRBJ2-1,CSVPSGSSYNEQFF,TGCAGCGTTCCTAGCGGGAGCTCCTACAATGAGCAGTTCTTC
.,TRBV5-6,.,TRBJ1-2,CASSLLQVNYGYTF,TGTGCCAGCAGCTTGTTGCAGGTCAACTATGGCTACACCTTC
once,TRBV10-2,TRBD1,TRBJ1-2,CASSGTGGAYGYTF,TGCGCCAGCAGTGGGACAGGGGGCGCCTATGGCTACACCTTC
.,TRBV19,TRBD1,TRBJ1-6,CASSPNRGRNSPLHF,TGTGCCAGTAGTCCAAACAGGGGGCGAAATTCACCCCTCCACTTT
few,TRBV30,TRBD1,TRBJ1-1,CAWRSGGLNTEAFF,TGTGCCTGGAGATCAGGGGGCTTGAACACTGAAGCTTTCTTT
.,TRBV9,.,TRBJ1-3,CASRGGSGNTIYF,TGTGCCAGCAGAGGGGGTTCTGGAAACACCATATATTTT
.,TRBV9,.,TRBJ2-2,CASSFRQDPGELFF,TGTGCCAGCAGCTTCCGACAGGACCCCGGGGAGCTGTTTTTT
.,TRBV13,TRBD2,TRBJ2-4,CASSSPDSSGDAKNIQYF,TGTGCCAGCAGCTCCCCGGACTCTAGCGGGGATGCCAAAAACATTCAGTACTTC
.,TRBV7-8,TRBD2,TRBJ2-1,CASSSRGGFSYNEQFF,TGTGCCAGCAGCTCCCGCGGGGGTTTCTCCTACAATGAGCAGTTCTTC
.,TRBV3-1/TRBV3-2,.,TRBJ1-1,CASSQMADSRAFF,TGTGCCAGCAGCCAAATGGCAGACTCTCGAGCTTTCTTT
.,TRBV27,.,TRBJ2-7,CASRNRRATYEQYF,TGTGCCAGCCGAAACCGCAGGGCTACCTACGAGCAGTACTTC
.,TRBV7-3,TRBD1,TRBJ2-5,CASSPTGAGRETQYF,TGTGCCAGCAGCCCAACAGGGGCCGGGCGAGAGACCCAGTACTTC